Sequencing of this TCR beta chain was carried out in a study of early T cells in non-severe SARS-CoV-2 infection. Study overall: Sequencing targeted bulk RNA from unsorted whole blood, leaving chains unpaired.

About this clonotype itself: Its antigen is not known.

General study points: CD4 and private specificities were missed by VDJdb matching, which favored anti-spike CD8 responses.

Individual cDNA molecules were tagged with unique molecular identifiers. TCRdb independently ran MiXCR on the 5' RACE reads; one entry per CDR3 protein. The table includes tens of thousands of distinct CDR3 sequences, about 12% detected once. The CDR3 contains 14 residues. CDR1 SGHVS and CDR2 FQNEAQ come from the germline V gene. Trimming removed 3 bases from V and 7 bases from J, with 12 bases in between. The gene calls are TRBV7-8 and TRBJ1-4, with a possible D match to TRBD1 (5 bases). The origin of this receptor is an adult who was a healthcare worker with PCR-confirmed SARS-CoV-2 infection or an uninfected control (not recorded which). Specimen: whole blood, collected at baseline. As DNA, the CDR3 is TGTGCCAGCAGCTTTACCACGAGGGGTGAAAAACTGTTTTTT. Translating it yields CASSFTTRGEKLFF.